This section outlines one TCR beta chain sequence together with its context. Antigen specificity is unknown. In germline, CDR1 is SNHLY, CDR2 FYNNEI. The CDR3 contains 14 residues. The J segment lost 2 bases and the V segment lost 6 bases, leaving 3 bases of the junction unmatched. The data are from a study of Ad26.COV2.S vaccination and SARS-CoV-2 variants. Study context: Into the muscle, Ad26.COV2.S was dosed once or twice, 56 days apart. Study observations and caveats: Individuals receiving vaccine had higher spike-specific TCR breadth than placebo recipients did.

Treatment given: about 20 received Ad26.COV2.S at low or high dose, single or two shots; several received placebo; per-sample allocation not given. Sampling was performed 63 days after the first vaccine or placebo injection. It was Wuhan-strain SARS-CoV-2 spike that the Ad26 vaccine vector expressed. Repertoires were generated with immunoSEQ multiplex PCR, while TCRdb's copy carries only in-frame clones and drops some. The table lists 320,000 or so clones, 85% to 90% of them singletons. The chain couples TRBV2 to TRBJ2-5; 10 nucleotides match TRBD2. Sequenced material: peripheral blood, taken in a trial of Ad26.COV2.S vaccine versus placebo. This receptor was obtained from a person aged 18-65 years who received the Ad26.COV2.S COVID-19 vaccine or a placebo. In nucleotides, the CDR3 is TGTGCCAGCAGGTGGACTAGCGGACAAGAGACCCAGTACTTC. Amino acid sequence: CASRWTSGQETQYF.